The next 27 T cell receptor beta chains were all read from a single sample in a study of blood T cell repertoires in COVID-19. This table comes from immunoSEQ multiplex PCR, and its TCRdb copy is limited to in-frame clones, with some not included. This repertoire shows 150,000 to 200,000 clones, 81% found once; its top ten account for 9.5% to 12%. Sample: peripheral blood. The receptors shown here come from a man aged 60 to 75 with active or convalescent COVID-19.

This rearrangement joins TRBV7-2 to TRBJ2-7; D gene uncertain. This CDR3 comprises 12 residues. The V end lost 1 base, the J end lost 3 bases, and 4 bases lay between the germline ends. Germline V gene lookup returns CDR1 SGHTA and CDR2 FQGNSA. CDR3 sequence (DNA): TGTGCCAGCAGCTTAGTTCTCTACGAGCAGTACTTC. It codes for CASSLVLYEQYF.

In its sample, this clone was seen once. The chain employs TRBV7-2 and TRBJ1-6; D is uncertain. CDR3 size: 16 residues. CDR1 is SGHTA and CDR2 is FQGNSA in the germline V gene. V was trimmed by 1 base and J by 3 bases, leaving 10 bases between them. CDR3: CASSLEDTNYNSPLHF. Here the CDR3 DNA reads TGTGCCAGCAGCTTAGAAGACACGAACTATAATTCACCCCTCCACTTT.

The chain carries TRBV24-1 and TRBJ1-2; D is uncertain. The ends were cut back, 1 base at V and 2 bases at J, with 7 bases in the middle. Germline assignment: CDR1 KGHDR and CDR2 SFDVKD. The CDR3 spans 14 residues. CDR3 sequence: CATSDFEYNYGYTF. The CDR3 DNA sequence: TGTGCCACCAGTGATTTCGAGTACAACTATGGCTACACCTTC.

The rearrangement joins TRBV28 to TRBJ1-1; 9 bases match TRBD1. The length of the CDR3 is 13 residues. CDR1 is MDHEN and CDR2 is SYDVKM in the germline V gene. With 6 bases clipped from V and 5 bases from J, the junction kept 4 bases outside the gene matches. The CDR3 reads CASRGQGLTEAFF. The CDR3 coding sequence is TGTGCCAGCAGAGGACAGGGGTTAACTGAAGCTTTCTTT.

The rearrangement uses TRBV24-1 and TRBJ1-5; no reliable D call. Germline V lookup: CDR1 KGHDR, CDR2 SFDVKD. The V end was cut by 9 bases, the J end by 4 bases, with 9 bases between. The CDR3 is 12 amino acids. The CDR3 region is CATSRPNQPQHF. The CDR3 DNA reads as TGTGCCACCTCGAGGCCTAATCAGCCCCAGCATTTT.

The V and J genes are TRBV29-1 and TRBJ2-3, with D unresolved. The germline CDR1 and CDR2 sequences are SQVTM and ANQGSEA. V was trimmed by 8 bases and J by 4 bases, leaving 10 bases between them. The CDR3 contains 11 residues. CDR3 in amino acids: CSTFTSDTQYF. The CDR3 DNA reads as TGCAGCACTTTTACTTCAGATACGCAGTATTTT.

This clone showed up just once. The J gene is TRBJ1-6, the V gene TRBV3-1 (or the pseudogene TRBV3-2); possibly TRBD1 for D (6 bases). The CDR3 sequence is 14 residues long. The germline gives CDR1 LGHDT, CDR2 YNNKEL (reference sequence). V lost 5 bases, J lost 10 bases, and 15 bases lay in between. The CDR3 region is CASSAIQGRSPLHF. CDR3 DNA: TGTGCCAGCAGCGCAATACAGGGAAGATCACCCCTCCACTTT.

The chain couples TRBV5-4 to TRBJ2-5; 16 bases are shared with TRBD2. Germline lookup yields CDR1 SGHNT and CDR2 YYREEE (reference sequence). The CDR3 extends over 17 amino acids. The junction had 7 bases not matched to a gene; V was cut back by 4 bases and J by 4 bases. CDR3: CASSRGTSGGAIETQYF. The CDR3 bases are TGTGCCAGCAGCCGAGGGACTAGCGGGGGGGCCATAGAGACCCAGTACTTC.

The rearrangement joins TRBV11-1 to TRBJ2-7; D is unresolved. Germline V gene sequence: CDR1 SGHAT, CDR2 FQDESV (reference sequence). The V gene lost 2 bases and the J gene lost 6 bases, with 11 bases spanning the gap. The CDR3 length is 13 residues. In DNA form, the CDR3 reads TGTGCCAGCAGCTTAACCCTCGCAGGCGAGCAGTACTTC. It translates to CASSLTLAGEQYF.

The chain recombines TRBV5-1 with TRBJ1-4, with 9 bases that match TRBD1. Germline V gene data show CDR1 as SGHRS and CDR2 as YFSETQ. The CDR3 covers 15 residues. V was pared by 0 bases and J by 4 bases, with 1 base of the junction left unmatched. This chain's CDR3 is CASSLGQGDNEKLFF. The CDR3 DNA sequence: TGCGCCAGCAGCTTGGGACAGGGGGATAATGAAAAACTGTTTTTT.

This sequence joins TRBV2 and TRBJ2-5; a possible D gene is TRBD1 (8 bases). The V end lost 7 bases, the J end lost 4 bases, and 16 bases lay between the germline ends. This CDR3 has 14 residues. From germline, CDR1 is SNHLY and CDR2 FYNNEI. The CDR3 spells CASNGQGGGETQYF. The CDR3 DNA reads TGTGCCAGCAACGGACAGGGAGGGGGAGAGACCCAGTACTTC.

The chain joins TRBV5-4 to TRBJ2-2, with TRBD2 matching over 7 bases. The ends lost 0 bases at V and 8 bases at J; junction bases unmatched: 10. The CDR3 is 16 amino acids. Germline values: CDR1 SGHNT, CDR2 YYREEE (reference sequence). The CDR3, as DNA: TGTGCCAGCAGCTTGGCCTCGCTAGCGGTAAATGGGGAGCTGTTTTTT. Translating gives CASSLASLAVNGELFF. The whole variable domain, remainder taken from reference TRBV5-4 and TRBJ2-2, is ETGVTQSPTHLIKTRGQQVTLRCSSQSGHNTVSWYQQALGQGPQFIFQYYREEENGRGNFPPRFSGLQFPNYSSELNVNALELDDSALYLCASSLASLAVNGELFFGEGSRLTVL.

The chain employs TRBV5-1 and TRBJ1-6, with a possible D match to TRBD1 (5 bases). CDR3 length equals 14 residues. The V end lost 5 bases, the J end lost 9 bases, and 15 bases lay between the germline ends. In germline, CDR1 is SGHRS, CDR2 YFSETQ. CDR3: CASSSEIRGSPLHF. In DNA form, the CDR3 reads TGCGCCAGCAGTTCGGAGATAAGGGGTTCACCCCTCCACTTT.

This chain uses TRBV3-1 (or the pseudogene TRBV3-2) with TRBJ2-5; 9 nucleotides line up with TRBD2. The CDR3 has 16 amino acids. Unmatched junction bases numbered 8, after V lost 1 base and J lost 5 bases. The germline V gene has CDR1 LGHDT and CDR2 YNNKEL (reference sequence). CDR3 DNA: TGTGCCAGCAGCCAAGGGACAGCGGGGGGTGGGGAGACCCAGTACTTC. Amino acids: CASSQGTAGGGETQYF.

The gene calls are TRBV24-1 and TRBJ2-4; 10 positions match TRBD1. CDR3 size: 15 residues. V lost 4 bases and J lost 7; bases outside the gene matches: 6. Germline CDR1 KGHDR, CDR2 SFDVKD. The CDR3 DNA follows: TGTGCCACCAGTGAAGCGACAGGGGGCGGGAACATTCAGTACTTC. Translated: CATSEATGGGNIQYF.

This chain links TRBV4-2 with TRBJ2-1; D not resolved. Germline V gene sequence: CDR1 LGHNA, CDR2 YNFKEQ. The CDR3 is 17 residues long. The germline V and J ends were trimmed by 0 bases and 6 bases, with 18 bases remaining between them. The CDR3 DNA reads as TGTGCCAGCAGCCAAGATTATGGGCCTCGAAGTGGCAATGAGCAGTTCTTC. It is translated as CASSQDYGPRSGNEQFF.

This chain links TRBV4-1 with TRBJ1-2; the D is unclear. The CDR3 has 15 residues. Per the germline V gene, CDR1 is MGHRA and CDR2 is YSYEKL. The V gene lost 1 base and the J gene lost 2 bases, with 11 bases spanning the gap. CDR3 nucleotides: TGCGCCAGCAGCCAAGGGTCAGGCCAAAACTATGGCTACACCTTC. Translating gives CASSQGSGQNYGYTF.

The chain couples TRBV4-2 to TRBJ1-1; the D is unclear. Deletions cut 3 bases from V and 4 bases from J, with 12 bases between. The CDR3 has 14 amino acids. Germline lookup yields CDR1 LGHNA and CDR2 YNFKEQ. This CDR3 reads CASSQESRGTEAFF. The CDR3 DNA is TGTGCCAGCAGCCAGGAGAGTCGCGGCACTGAAGCTTTCTTT.

The chain uses TRBV5-1 and TRBJ1-5; D is perhaps TRBD1 (5 bases). V lost 5 bases and J 3 bases, leaving 12 bases between the germline ends. CDR1 and CDR2 (germline): SGHRS, YFSETQ. The CDR3 sequence is 14 residues long. CDR3 amino acids: CASSPDSLNQPQHF. The CDR3 region has the DNA TGCGCCAGCAGTCCCGACAGCCTCAATCAGCCCCAGCATTTT.

J is TRBJ1-4 and V is TRBV7-8; 8 bases agree with TRBD1. This CDR3 region has 14 residues. The V gene end was trimmed by 4 bases and the J gene end by 8 bases; junction bases not matched to a gene: 6. CDR1 is SGHVS and CDR2 is FQNEAQ in the germline V gene. The CDR3 DNA is TGTGCCAGCAGCTCGACAGGGGTCGGGGAAAAACTGTTTTTT. It yields the protein CASSSTGVGEKLFF.

The chain carries TRBV2 and TRBJ2-5; possible D gene TRBD1, 6 bases. The germline V and J ends were trimmed by 0 bases and 1 base, with 9 bases remaining between them. CDR3 length: 15 residues. Looked up from germline, CDR1 is SNHLY and CDR2 is FYNNEI. CDR3 residues: CASSEADRSQETQYF. CDR3 sequence (DNA): TGTGCCAGCAGTGAAGCAGACAGGTCCCAAGAGACCCAGTACTTC.

The rearrangement links TRBV3-1 (or the pseudogene TRBV3-2) to TRBJ1-2, with D hard to call. Trimming removed 1 base from V and 3 bases from J, with 3 bases in between. This CDR3 contains 12 residues. The germline CDR1 and CDR2 sequences are LGHDT and YNNKEL (reference sequence). CDR3: CASSQGDYGYTF. Here the CDR3 DNA reads TGTGCCAGCAGCCAAGGAGACTATGGCTACACCTTC.

This clone was picked up a small number of times. The V and J genes are TRBV11-2 and TRBJ1-6, with 7 bases fitting TRBD1. The germline V gene has CDR1 SGHAT and CDR2 FQNNGV. V dropped 4 bases and J dropped 9; count of bases not matched to a gene: 9. CDR3 length: 15 residues. The CDR3 DNA sequence: TGTGCCAGCAGCTACGAGACAGGGACTAGTTCACCCCTCCACTTT. Translated: CASSYETGTSSPLHF.

The chain combines TRBV29-1 with TRBJ2-2, with 8 bases lining up with TRBD2. CDR3 size: 13 residues. V gave up 7 bases and J gave up 4 bases; unmatched junction bases: 5. Germline-derived CDR1 and CDR2 are SQVTM and ANQGSEA. CDR3 residues: CSAGGDTTGELFF. The CDR3 bases are TGCAGCGCCGGGGGGGACACCACCGGGGAGCTGTTTTTT.

The chain employs TRBV5-1 and TRBJ1-1, with D perhaps matching TRBD1 (6 bases). This CDR3 is 17 amino acids long. Germline CDR1 is SGHRS and CDR2 is YFSETQ. The germline V and J ends were trimmed by 1 base and 0 bases, with 16 bases remaining between them. Written as DNA, the CDR3 is TGCGCCAGCAGCTTGAGCAGGGGTCCCCAAATGAACACTGAAGCTTTCTTT. This encodes CASSLSRGPQMNTEAFF.

A single count supports this clone. The genes are TRBV7-2 and TRBJ2-1; D is perhaps TRBD2 (6 bases). CDR3 length: 16 residues. The V end was cut by 5 bases, the J end by 7 bases, with 21 bases between. Germline-derived CDR1 and CDR2 are SGHTA and FQGNSA. CDR3 region: CASSLLSGPAGNEQFF. CDR3 coding DNA: TGTGCCAGCAGCCTACTATCCGGGCCCGCGGGGAATGAGCAGTTCTTC. Variable domain in full (rest from reference TRBV7-2 and TRBJ2-1): GAGVSQSPSNKVTEKGKDVELRCDPISGHTALYWYRQSLGQGLEFLIYFQGNSAPDKSGLPSDRFSAERTGGSVSTLTIQRTQQEDSAVYLCASSLLSGPAGNEQFFGPGTRLTVL.

CDR3 region: CASQREGWTEAFF. The CDR3 nucleotides read TGTGCCAGCCAACGAGAGGGTTGGACTGAAGCTTTCTTT. V and J are TRBV5-4 and TRBJ1-1, with D hard to call. Germline V gene data show CDR1 as SGHNT and CDR2 as YYREEE (reference sequence). The CDR3 is 13 amino acids. V lost 7 bases to trimming and J lost 5 bases, with 15 bases between them. Full variable domain (rest looked up from reference TRBV5-4 and TRBJ1-1): ETGVTQSPTHLIKTRGQQVTLRCSSQSGHNTVSWYQQALGQGPQFIFQYYREEENGRGNFPPRFSGLQFPNYSSELNVNALELDDSALYLCASQREGWTEAFFGQGTRLTVV.